These 6 T cell receptor beta chains originate from one sample sequenced in a study of T cells in Graves' hyperthyroidism and ophthalmopathy. There were TCR beta CDR3 regions amplified from RNA transcripts. During a first-round RT-PCR of the TCR CDR3, the HTBI primer set was used. TCRdb processed the multiplex PCR reads anew with MiXCR; each CDR3 protein has one entry. The repertoire holds around 100,000 distinct CDR3 sequences, with 45% to 50% as singletons. The sample consisted of blood. These receptor sequences come from a middle-aged man with Graves' hyperthyroidism.

Note on this clonotype: The junction does not match germline at one end; this may be a read error. J is TRBJ1-3 and V is TRBV29-1; D perhaps matches TRBD1 (5 bases). The V gene's germline CDR1 is SQVTM and CDR2 ANQGSEA. The CDR3 runs to 18 residues. The CDR3 coding sequence is TGCAGCGCGACGACAGACGTAGGTCGTGTATGGACTGGAAGCACCATATGTTTT. It specifies CSATTDVGRVWTGSTICF. Combining the CDR3 with reference TRBV29-1 and TRBJ1-3 gives the whole variable domain SAVISQKPSRDICQRGTSLTIQCQVDSQVTMMFWYRQQPGQSLTLIATANQGSEATYESGFVIDKFPISRPNLTFSTLTVSNMSPEDSSIYLCSATTDVGRVWTGSTICFGEGSWLTVV.

Points on this clonotype: A much larger clone differs from this one at a single base, so this may be a read error. This chain joins TRBV2 and TRBJ1-6; D unclear. Per the germline V gene, CDR1 is SNHLY and CDR2 is FYNNEI. The CDR3 sequence is 15 residues long. V lost 6 bases, J lost 10 bases, and 19 bases lay in between. The DNA for the CDR3 is TGTGCCAGCAGCCAAGGAGAGCTGGCGCGCTCACCCCTCCACTTT. This codes for CASSQGELARSPLHF.

This clonotype was counted at least ten times. The chain carries TRBV14 and TRBJ1-6, with unresolved D. V lost 0 bases and J 7 bases, leaving 4 bases between the germline ends. This CDR3 is built from 13 residues. The V gene's germline CDR1 is SGHDN and CDR2 FVKESK. DNA for the CDR3: TGTGCCAGCAGCCAAGATTGGAATTCACCCCTCCACTTT. Its translation is CASSQDWNSPLHF.

The chain combines TRBV11-2 with TRBJ2-1; 8 bases fit TRBD1. V shed 1 base, J shed 2 bases, and the junction held 13 bases outside the gene matches. Germline V lookup: CDR1 SGHAT, CDR2 FQNNGV. The CDR3 covers 19 residues. The CDR3 loop reads CASSLVGTGGNRPYNEQFF. The CDR3 DNA reads as TGTGCCAGCAGCTTAGTGGGGACAGGTGGCAACCGCCCCTACAATGAGCAGTTCTTC.

In its sample, this clonotype was seen many times. The rearrangement joins TRBV6-5 to TRBJ1-5, with D tentatively TRBD1 (5 bases). The CDR3 sequence is 15 residues long. V lost 0 bases, J lost 5 bases, and 11 bases lay in between. The germline V gene encodes CDR1 MNHEY and CDR2 SVGAGI. The CDR3 loop reads CASSYSGGYDQPQHF. In DNA, the CDR3 is TGTGCCAGCAGTTACTCGGGGGGGTATGATCAGCCCCAGCATTTT.

As to this clonotype: The junction departs from germline at one end; a sequencing error may be responsible. The rearrangement joins TRBV10-3 to TRBJ2-3; 10 bases match TRBD1. The CDR3 runs to 15 residues. Germline CDR1 ENHRY, CDR2 SYGVKD. Here the CDR3 DNA reads TGTGCCAGCAGTTTCGGGACAGGGGTGGTGAATACGCAGTATTTT. Its protein is CASSFGTGVVNTQYF.